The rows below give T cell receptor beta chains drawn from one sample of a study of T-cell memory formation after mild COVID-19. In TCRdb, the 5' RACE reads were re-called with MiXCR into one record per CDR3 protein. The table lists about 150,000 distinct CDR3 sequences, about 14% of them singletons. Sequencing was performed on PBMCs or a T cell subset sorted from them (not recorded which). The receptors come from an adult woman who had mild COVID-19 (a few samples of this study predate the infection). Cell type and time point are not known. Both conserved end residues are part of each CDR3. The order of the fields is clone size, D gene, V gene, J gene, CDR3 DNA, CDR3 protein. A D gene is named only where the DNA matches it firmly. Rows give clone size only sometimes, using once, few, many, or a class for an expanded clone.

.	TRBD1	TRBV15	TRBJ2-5	TGTGCCACCAGCAGGGGACAGGGAACAGAGACCCAGTACTTC	CATSRGQGTETQYF
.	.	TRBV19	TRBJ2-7	TGTGCCAGTAGTATGGGTCGTAACAACGAGCAGTACTTC	CASSMGRNNEQYF
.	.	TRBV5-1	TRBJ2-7	TGCGCCAGCAGCTTGGGTTATAACTACGAGCAGTACTTC	CASSLGYNYEQYF
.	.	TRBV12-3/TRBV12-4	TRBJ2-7	TGTGCCAGCGGAAAAGTACTTTCCTACGAGCAGTACTTC	CASGKVLSYEQYF
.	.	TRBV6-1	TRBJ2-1	TGTGCCAGCAGTGAAGTGATGACATCGGTTGATGAGCAGTTCTTC	CASSEVMTSVDEQFF
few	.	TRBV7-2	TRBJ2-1	TGTGCCAGCAGCTTAGGGGGGACTCTATACAATGAGCAGTTCTTC	CASSLGGTLYNEQFF
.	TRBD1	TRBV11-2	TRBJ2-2	TGTGCCAGCAGCTTAGAGGGACAGATTGTACCGAACACCGGGGAGCTGTTTTTT	CASSLEGQIVPNTGELFF
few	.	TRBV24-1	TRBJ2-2	TGTGCCACCAGAACTCAGGGGAACACCGGGGAGCTGTTTTTT	CATRTQGNTGELFF
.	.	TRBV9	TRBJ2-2	TGTGCCAGCAGCCCGGGGGATACCTTCACCGGGGAGCTGTTTTTT	CASSPGDTFTGELFF
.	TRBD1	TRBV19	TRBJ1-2	TGTGCCAGTTTTGACAGGGGGCTCAACTATGGCTACACCTTC	CASFDRGLNYGYTF
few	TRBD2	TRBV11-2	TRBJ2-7	TGTGCCAGCACCTTAGCGGGCGAGCAGTACTTC	CASTLAGEQYF
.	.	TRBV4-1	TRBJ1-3	TGCGCCAGCAGCCGGAGGGCTGGAAACACCATATATTTT	CASSRRAGNTIYF
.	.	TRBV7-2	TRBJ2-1	TGTGCCAGCAGGCCGGGCTCTGCCGGGGATGAGCAGTTCTTC	CASRPGSAGDEQFF
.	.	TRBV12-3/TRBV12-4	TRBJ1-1	TGTGCCAGCAGTTTCGAGGTTCGGGGGGTTGAAGCTTTCTTT	CASSFEVRGVEAFF
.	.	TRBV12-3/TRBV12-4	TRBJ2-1	TGTGCCACCAAGACTAAAGGGGAAAACAATGAGCAGTTCTTC	CATKTKGENNEQFF
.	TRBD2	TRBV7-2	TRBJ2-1	TGTGCCAGCAGCTTAAGACTAGCGGGGAAGCAGTTCTTC	CASSLRLAGKQFF
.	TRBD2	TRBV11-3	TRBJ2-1	TGTGCCAGCAGCTTAGGTGGTCGACTAGCGGGAGGGAATGAGCAGTTCTTC	CASSLGGRLAGGNEQFF
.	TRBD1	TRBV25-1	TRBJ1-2	TGTGCCAGCAGACAATCCGGGACAGGGGGCACTGGCAACTATGGCTACACCTTC	CASRQSGTGGTGNYGYTF
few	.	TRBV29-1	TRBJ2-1	TGCAGCGTTGAAGGACAGGAAGGATCCTACAATGAGCAGTTCTTC	CSVEGQEGSYNEQFF
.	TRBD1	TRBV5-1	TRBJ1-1	TGCGCCAGCAGCGAGGGACAGGGTTTTCCCACGGAAGCTTTCTTT	CASSEGQGFPTEAFF
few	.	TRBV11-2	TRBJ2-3	TGTGCCAGCAGCTCTACCCATACGCAGTATTTT	CASSSTHTQYF
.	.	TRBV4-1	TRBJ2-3	TGCGCCAGCAGCCCCAAAGGGCGGGGTAGGACAGATACGCAGTATTTT	CASSPKGRGRTDTQYF
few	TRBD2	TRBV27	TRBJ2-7	TGTGCCAGCAGTTTATCGATGATAGCGGGAACCTACGAGCAGTACTTC	CASSLSMIAGTYEQYF
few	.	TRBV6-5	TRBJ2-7	TGTGCCAGCAGGACAGGCGAAGCCGGCTCCTACGAGCAGTACTTC	CASRTGEAGSYEQYF
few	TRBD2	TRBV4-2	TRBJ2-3	TGTGCCAGCAGCCAAAGCGGGGGCCTCACAGATACGCAGTATTTT	CASSQSGGLTDTQYF
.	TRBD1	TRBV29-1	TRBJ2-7	TGCAGCGTTGAAAGGACAGGGTCACCCTACGAGCAGTACTTC	CSVERTGSPYEQYF
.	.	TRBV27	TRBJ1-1	TGTGCCAGCAGTACAAACACTGAAGCTTTCTTT	CASSTNTEAFF
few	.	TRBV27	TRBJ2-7	TGTGCCAGCAGTTTGGGGGCCTCATTTAACGAGCAGTACTTC	CASSLGASFNEQYF
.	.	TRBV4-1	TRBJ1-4	TGCGCCAGCAGCCAAGATACAGGGTTCGGGAGGAAACTGTTTTTT	CASSQDTGFGRKLFF
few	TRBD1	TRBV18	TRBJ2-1	TGTGCCAGCTCACCACTCGGACAGGGGTCGCCGAATGAGCAGTTCTTC	CASSPLGQGSPNEQFF
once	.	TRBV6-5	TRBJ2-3	TGTGCCAGCAGTTACTTGAAATCTGAGAGGGTAACAGATACGCAGTATTTT	CASSYLKSERVTDTQYF
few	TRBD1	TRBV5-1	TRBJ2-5	TGCGCCAGCAGCCCCCAGGGGGCGGCGAAGGAGACCCAGTACTTC	CASSPQGAAKETQYF
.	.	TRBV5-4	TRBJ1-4	TGTGCCAGCAGCTTGGGGTCAGCGCTTAATGAAAAACTGTTTTTT	CASSLGSALNEKLFF
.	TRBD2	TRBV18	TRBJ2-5	TGTGCCAGCTCATCCAGGACTAGCGGGAGTGGGGAGACCCAGTACTTC	CASSSRTSGSGETQYF
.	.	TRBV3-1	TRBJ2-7	TGTGCCAGCAGCCAAAAGAGTAACAACGAGCAGTACTTC	CASSQKSNNEQYF
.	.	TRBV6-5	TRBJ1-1	TGTGCCAGCAGCCCTTGGGGGGGGACTGAAGCTTTCTTT	CASSPWGGTEAFF
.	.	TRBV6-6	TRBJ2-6	TGTGCCAGCAAAGGGGCTGACTCTGGGGCCAACGTCCTGACTTTC	CASKGADSGANVLTF
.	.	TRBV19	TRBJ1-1	TGTGCCAGTAGTATCGCCAGGGTGAACACTGAAGCTTTCTTT	CASSIARVNTEAFF
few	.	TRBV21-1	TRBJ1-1	TGTGCCAGAAGGGACAGGGGGCACCAGAACACTGAAGCTTTCTTT	CARRDRGHQNTEAFF
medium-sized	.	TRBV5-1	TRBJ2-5	TGCGCCAGCAGCTTTAGGGCTGAAGAGACCCAGTACTTC	CASSFRAEETQYF
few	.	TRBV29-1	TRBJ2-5	TGCAGCGTAGTTCTTGGGACCTTCGCCGGGGGGCATCAAGAGACCCAGTACTTC	CSVVLGTFAGGHQETQYF
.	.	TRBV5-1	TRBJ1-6	TGCGCCAGCACATCCGGGAGAGGTAATTCACCCCTCCACTTT	CASTSGRGNSPLHF
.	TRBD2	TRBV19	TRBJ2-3	TGTGCCAGCAGCCTGCGGGAGAAGGTCACAGATACGCAGTATTTT	CASSLREKVTDTQYF
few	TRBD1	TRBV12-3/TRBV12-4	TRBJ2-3	TGTGCCAGCAGCACGGGACAGGGTTTCACAGATACGCAGTATTTT	CASSTGQGFTDTQYF
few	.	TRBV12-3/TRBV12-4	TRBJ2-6	TGTGCCAGCAAGTTTAGGGGCCAGGGGGGCGCTGGGGCCAACGTCCTGACTTTC	CASKFRGQGGAGANVLTF